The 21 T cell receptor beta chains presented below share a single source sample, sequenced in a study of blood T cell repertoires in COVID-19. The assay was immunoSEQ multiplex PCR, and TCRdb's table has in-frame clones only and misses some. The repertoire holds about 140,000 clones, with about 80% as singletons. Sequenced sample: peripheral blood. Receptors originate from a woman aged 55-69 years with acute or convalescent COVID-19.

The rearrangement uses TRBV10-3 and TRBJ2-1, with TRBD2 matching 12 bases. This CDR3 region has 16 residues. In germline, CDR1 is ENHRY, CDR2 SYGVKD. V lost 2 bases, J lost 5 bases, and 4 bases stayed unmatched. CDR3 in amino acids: CAISEQTSGGNNEQFF. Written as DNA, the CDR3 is TGTGCCATCAGTGAGCAGACTAGCGGGGGAAACAATGAGCAGTTCTTC.

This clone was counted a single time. DNA of the CDR3: TGTGCCAGTAGTAGCCAGGGTAGCTCCTATAATTCACCCCTCCACTTT. This translates into CASSSQGSSYNSPLHF. This chain joins TRBV19 and TRBJ1-6; the D gene is possibly TRBD1 (5 bases). Germline V gives CDR1 LNHDA, CDR2 SQIVND (reference sequence). V lost 4 bases and J lost 0, with 10 bases in between. The CDR3 length is 16 residues.

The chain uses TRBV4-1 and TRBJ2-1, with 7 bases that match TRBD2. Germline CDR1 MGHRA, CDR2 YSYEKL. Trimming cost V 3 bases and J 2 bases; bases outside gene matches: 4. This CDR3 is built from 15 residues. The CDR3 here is CASSHSGFTYNEQFF. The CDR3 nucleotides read TGCGCCAGCAGCCATAGCGGGTTCACCTACAATGAGCAGTTCTTC.

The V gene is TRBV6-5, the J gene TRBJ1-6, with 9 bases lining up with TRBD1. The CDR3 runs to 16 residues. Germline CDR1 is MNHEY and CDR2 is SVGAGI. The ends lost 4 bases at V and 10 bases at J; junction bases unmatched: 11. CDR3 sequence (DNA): TGTGCCAGCAGTTCCCTACAGGGGGCACTCAGATCACCCCTCCACTTT. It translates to CASSSLQGALRSPLHF.

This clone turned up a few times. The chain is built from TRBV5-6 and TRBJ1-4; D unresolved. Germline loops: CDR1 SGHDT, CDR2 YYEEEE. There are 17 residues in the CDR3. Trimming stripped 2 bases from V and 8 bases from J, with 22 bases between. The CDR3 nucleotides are TGTGCCAGCAGCTTTTCCGGAGGCGGAGGGCCAAGGGAAAAACTGTTTTTT. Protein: CASSFSGGGGPREKLFF.

Written as DNA, the CDR3 is TGTGCCACCAGTGACGGGCTAGCGGACACAGATACGCAGTATTTT. Its translation is CATSDGLADTDTQYF. This sequence joins TRBV24-1 and TRBJ2-3; 7 nucleotides line up with TRBD2. This CDR3 has 15 amino acids. Germline CDR1 KGHDR, CDR2 SFDVKD. With V trimmed by 4 bases and J by 2 bases, 5 bases remained unmatched.

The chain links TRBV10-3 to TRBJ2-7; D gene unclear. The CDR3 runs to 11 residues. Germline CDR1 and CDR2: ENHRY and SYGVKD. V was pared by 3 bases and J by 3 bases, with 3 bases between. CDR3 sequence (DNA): TGTGCCATCAGTGACAGCTACGAGCAGTACTTC. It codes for CAISDSYEQYF.

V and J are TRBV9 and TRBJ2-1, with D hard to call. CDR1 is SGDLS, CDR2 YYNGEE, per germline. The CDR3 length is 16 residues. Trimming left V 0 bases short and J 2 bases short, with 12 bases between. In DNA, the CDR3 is TGTGCCAGCAGCGTAGGCGGTTTCCCTACCTACAATGAGCAGTTCTTC. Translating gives CASSVGGFPTYNEQFF.

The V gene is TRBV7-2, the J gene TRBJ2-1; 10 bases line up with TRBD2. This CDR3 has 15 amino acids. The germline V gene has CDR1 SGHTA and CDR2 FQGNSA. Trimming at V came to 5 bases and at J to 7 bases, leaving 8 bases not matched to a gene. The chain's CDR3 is CASSHTSGEWNEQFF. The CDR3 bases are TGTGCCAGCAGCCATACTAGCGGGGAGTGGAATGAGCAGTTCTTC.

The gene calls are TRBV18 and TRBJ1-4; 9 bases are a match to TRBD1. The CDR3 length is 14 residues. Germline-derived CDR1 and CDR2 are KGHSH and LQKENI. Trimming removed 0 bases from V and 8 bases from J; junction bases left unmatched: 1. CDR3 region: CASSPPGQGEKLFF. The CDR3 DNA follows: TGTGCCAGCTCACCACCGGGACAGGGCGAAAAACTGTTTTTT. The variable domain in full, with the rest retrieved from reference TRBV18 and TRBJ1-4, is NAGVMQNPRHLVRRRGQEARLRCSPMKGHSHVYWYRQLPEEGLKFMVYLQKENIIDESGMPKERFSAEFPKEGPSILRIQQVVRGDSAAYFCASSPPGQGEKLFFGSGTQLSVL.

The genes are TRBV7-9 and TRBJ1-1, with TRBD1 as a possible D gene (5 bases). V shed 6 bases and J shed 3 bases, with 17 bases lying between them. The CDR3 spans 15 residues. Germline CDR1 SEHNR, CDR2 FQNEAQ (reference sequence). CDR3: CASRPRGVGDTEAFF. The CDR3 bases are TGTGCCAGCAGGCCTAGGGGTGTTGGGGACACTGAAGCTTTCTTT.

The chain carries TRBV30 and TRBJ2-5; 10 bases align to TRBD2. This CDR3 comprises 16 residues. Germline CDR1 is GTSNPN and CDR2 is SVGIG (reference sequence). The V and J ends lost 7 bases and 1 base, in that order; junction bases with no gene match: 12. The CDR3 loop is CASTSGRRGGQETQYF. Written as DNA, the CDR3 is TGTGCCTCGACTAGCGGGCGGCGTGGGGGCCAAGAGACCCAGTACTTC.

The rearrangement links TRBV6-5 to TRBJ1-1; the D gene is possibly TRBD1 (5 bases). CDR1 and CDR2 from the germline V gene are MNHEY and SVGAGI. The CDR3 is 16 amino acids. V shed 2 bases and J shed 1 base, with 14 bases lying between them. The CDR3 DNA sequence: TGTGCCAGCAGTTACAGATTTAGGGGTCGGAACACTGAAGCTTTCTTT. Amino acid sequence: CASSYRFRGRNTEAFF.

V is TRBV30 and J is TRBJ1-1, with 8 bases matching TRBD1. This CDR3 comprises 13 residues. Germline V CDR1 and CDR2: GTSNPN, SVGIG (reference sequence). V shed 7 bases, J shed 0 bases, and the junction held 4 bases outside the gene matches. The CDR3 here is CAYVTGVNTEAFF. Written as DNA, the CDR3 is TGTGCCTACGTGACAGGGGTGAACACTGAAGCTTTCTTT.

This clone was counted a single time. The CDR3 coding sequence is TGTGCCAGCAGCCCCGGGGTGGGTGAGCAGTTCTTC. Encoded protein: CASSPGVGEQFF. The chain is built from TRBV9 and TRBJ2-1; D perhaps matches TRBD2 (5 bases). V lost 4 bases to trimming and J lost 9 bases, with 11 bases between them. The CDR3 loop spans 12 amino acids. Germline loops: CDR1 SGDLS, CDR2 YYNGEE.

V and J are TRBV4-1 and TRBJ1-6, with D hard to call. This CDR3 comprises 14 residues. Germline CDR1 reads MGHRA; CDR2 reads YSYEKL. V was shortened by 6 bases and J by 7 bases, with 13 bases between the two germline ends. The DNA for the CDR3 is TGCGCCAGCAGGAGCGGAGAGGTGAATTCACCCCTCCACTTT. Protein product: CASRSGEVNSPLHF.

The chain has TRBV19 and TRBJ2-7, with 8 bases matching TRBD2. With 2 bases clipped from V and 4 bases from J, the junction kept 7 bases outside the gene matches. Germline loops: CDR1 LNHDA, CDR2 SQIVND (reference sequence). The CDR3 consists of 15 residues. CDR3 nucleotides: TGTGCCAGTAGTATACGGACTAGCCGGGGGTACGAGCAGTACTTC. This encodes CASSIRTSRGYEQYF.

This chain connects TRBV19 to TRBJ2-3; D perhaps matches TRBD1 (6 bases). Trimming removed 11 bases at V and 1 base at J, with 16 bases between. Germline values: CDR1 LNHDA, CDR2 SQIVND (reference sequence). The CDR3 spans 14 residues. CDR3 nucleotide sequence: TGTGCCTCCGGGGCAGGGGTGGGCACAGATACGCAGTATTTT. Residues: CASGAGVGTDTQYF. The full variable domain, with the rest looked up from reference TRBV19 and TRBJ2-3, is DGGITQSPKYLFRKEGQNVTLSCEQNLNHDAMYWYRQDPGQGLRLIYYSQIVNDFQKGDIAEGYSVSREKKESFPLTVTSAQKNPTAFYLCASGAGVGTDTQYFGPGTRLTVL.

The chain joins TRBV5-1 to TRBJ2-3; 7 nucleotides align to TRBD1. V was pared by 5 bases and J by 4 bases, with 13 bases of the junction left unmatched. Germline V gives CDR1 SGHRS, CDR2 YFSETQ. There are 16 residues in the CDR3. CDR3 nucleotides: TGCGCCAGCAGAACTGGACAGGCCCTTTGGGCAGATACGCAGTATTTT. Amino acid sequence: CASRTGQALWADTQYF.

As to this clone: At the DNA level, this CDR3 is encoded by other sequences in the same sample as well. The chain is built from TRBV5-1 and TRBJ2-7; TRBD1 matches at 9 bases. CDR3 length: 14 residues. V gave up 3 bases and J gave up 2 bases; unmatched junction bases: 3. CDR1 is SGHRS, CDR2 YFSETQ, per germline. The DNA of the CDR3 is TGCGCCAGCAGCTCGGGACAGGGCACCTACGAGCAGTACTTC. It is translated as CASSSGQGTYEQYF.

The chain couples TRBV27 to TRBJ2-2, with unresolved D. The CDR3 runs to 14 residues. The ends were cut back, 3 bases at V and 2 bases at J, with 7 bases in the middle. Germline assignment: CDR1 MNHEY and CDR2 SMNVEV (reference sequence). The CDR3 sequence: CASSFRRNTGELFF. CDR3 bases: TGTGCCAGCAGTTTCAGGCGCAACACCGGGGAGCTGTTTTTT.